The sample holds one count of the clone carrying this TCR beta chain. Its target is unknown. The data were obtained in a study of lymphopenia after photon versus proton radiotherapy. Whole-study results and caveats: Oligoclonal CD8+ Temra expansion after nadir drove photon patients' diversity drop. Survival link was tested only in deceased patients; proton benefit remains a possibility.

V was clipped by 0 bases and J by 8 bases; unmatched bases: 6. The CDR3 contains 15 residues. Germline loops: CDR1 SGHRS, CDR2 YFSETQ. Clones were read by immunoSEQ multiplex PCR, and TCRdb kept only the in-frame ones, dropping some. This sample has 60,000 to 75,000 clones, with around 88% found just once. The receptor comes from a middle-aged man with gastric cancer. Sequenced here: peripheral blood, sampled from a patient treated with photon-based radiotherapy. The chain combines TRBV5-1 with TRBJ2-1; the match to TRBD2 covers 9 bases. CDR3 sequence: CASSLVLAGRDEQFF. The CDR3 region has the DNA TGCGCCAGCAGCTTGGTTCTAGCGGGGAGGGATGAGCAGTTCTTC.